This T cell receptor beta chain is from a study of T cell responses to AZD1222 COVID-19 vaccine (dated by TCRdb to the early 2020s). About the study as a whole: AZD1222 recipients whose second dose came at about 4 weeks and those whose second dose came at about 12 weeks were combined into one group, since spike-specific TCR depth and breadth did not differ between the two schedules. TCR sequencing covered 230 to 250 trial participants: about 210 given two doses of AZD1222 and 26 given two doses of MenACWY control vaccine. Trial participants were enrolled into age subgroups of 18-55, 56-69 and 70-plus years, which contained around 140, 26 and 57 TCR-sequenced participants, respectively.

What the authors observed across the whole study: The vaccine-associated CD4 TCRs covered the entire spike protein, and the dominant responses fell in regions 160-218 and 743-854. After two AZD1222 doses, both the breadth and the depth of spike-specific TCRs were significantly higher than at day 0 and than in MenACWY recipients. Conclusions about previously exposed vaccinees were limited because only six or seven AZD1222 recipients were SARS-CoV-2 seropositive at baseline. The 56-69-year group was small, and its depth increase did not reach significance, likely because of low power. Reportedly, close to half of the unique spike-specific TCRs recognized epitopes lying outside the regions that are mutated in the B.1.351 and B.1.1.7 variants. No day 14 peak-response samples were available, so repertoires were characterized only after the peak T cell response. Participants were mostly white British and included more females than males, and it was suggested by the authors that clonal diversity may have been underestimated.

For this clone: Its antigen is currently not known. No base quality information exists; no much larger clone differs at one position.

The CDR3 regions of human TCRbeta chains were analyzed by immunosequencing. Under the source paper's analysis protocol: TCRs in the repertoires were matched against a reference library of SARS-CoV-2-specific TCRs that had been generated with the MIRA antigen-specificity platform. Breadth meant the fraction of unique TCRs that were SARS-CoV-2-associated, whereas depth meant the fraction of total T cells that were SARS-CoV-2-associated. Using the MIRA data, each spike-specific TCR was mapped to the spike region that the TCR reacts to and placed in a CD4 or CD8 class. Log10-transformed breadth and depth values were compared by one-way ANOVA with Sidak's multiple comparisons tests. The table was pulled from immuneACCESS by TCRdb, which kept in-frame rearrangements only. Such tables lose some clones; where checked, under half of the loss comes from unresolved V genes, and the rest has no known cause. V and J calls and clone size come straight from that table; D and trimming were deduced from the DNA. The sample contains 140,000 to 150,000 clones, over 90% of them found a single time. 4.5% to 5.5% of the sample comes from the top ten.

Its CDR3 holds 14 amino acids, cysteine through phenylalanine. Of all the DNA, just the CDR3 is kept, 42 bases in frame from base 1. Trimming takes 2 bases from V and 6 bases from J, and the germline ends sit 10 bases apart. The germline V gene specifies KGHSH as CDR1 and LQKENI as CDR2. What the time point label conveys for this sample: baseline before first vaccination. The vaccinee samples were drawn from two UK trials, COV001 and COV002, one of which was a single-blind randomized controlled phase 2/3 trial testing AZD1222 (ChAdOx1 nCoV-19) in healthy adults. Trial participant PBMC samples were collected at day 0 and day 28 after the second dose for TCRbeta chain sequencing.

The chain uses TRBV18 and TRBJ2-2; the best D guess is TRBD2, with 5 bases matching. Sequenced here: peripheral blood, sampled on day 0 of AZD1222 vaccination. The receptor comes from an adult in good health. CDR3 region: CASSPKRVPGELFF. The DNA is TGTGCCAGCTCACCAAAGAGGGTACCCGGGGAGCTGTTTTTT.